This is a list of T cell receptor beta chains from one sample in a study of PD-L1 blockade in urothelial cancer. Sequencing used immunoSEQ multiplex PCR; TCRdb keeps in-frame clones, though not all of them. The repertoire holds 60,000 to 65,000 clones, 81% seen once, with about 2.9% in the top ten. The input for sequencing was PBMCs, taken around atezolizumab (anti-PD-L1) treatment. Receptors were obtained from a man in his 70s with urothelial cancer. The CDR3 runs from the conserved cysteine through the conserved F or W. The D gene is left open where the match is weak. Size is stated for part of the rows, as once, few or many counts, or as a class when the clone is expanded.

TRBJ2-1 | - | TRBV5-4 | 15 | - | TGTGCCAGCAGCAAAGACGCGACTAGTCCGGATGAGCAGTTCTTC | CASSKDATSPDEQFF
TRBJ1-1 | few | TRBV20-1 | 11 | - | TGCAGTGCCTTCTTGAACACTGAAGCTTTCTTT | CSAFLNTEAFF
TRBJ2-2 | - | TRBV5-4 | 14 | TRBD1 | TGTGCCAGCAGATGGGACAGGAACACCGGGGAGCTGTTTTTT | CASRWDRNTGELFF
TRBJ2-1 | - | TRBV29-1 | 15 | TRBD2 | TGCAGCGTTGACGAGAGAGGACTAGAGGGGAATGAGCAGTTCTTC | CSVDERGLEGNEQFF
TRBJ2-1 | few | TRBV5-1 | 16 | TRBD1 | TGCGCCAGCAGCTTGACAGGGGCTAGCAGCTACAATGAGCAGTTCTTC | CASSLTGASSYNEQFF
TRBJ1-4 | - | TRBV5-1 | 14 | TRBD1 | TGCGCCAGCAGCCCTCAGGGGGCTAATGAAAAACTGTTTTTT | CASSPQGANEKLFF
TRBJ1-5 | - | TRBV30 | 13 | - | TGTGCCTGGAGACGGGGGTCGGATCAGCCCCAGCATTTT | CAWRRGSDQPQHF
TRBJ2-7 | - | TRBV27 | 13 | - | TGTGCCAGCAGTTATGGTCGGGGCTACGAGCAGTACTTC | CASSYGRGYEQYF
TRBJ2-1 | - | TRBV6-1 | 15 | TRBD2 | TGTGCCAGCAGTGAATCAGCGGGAGGGCCCGATGAGCAGTTCTTC | CASSESAGGPDEQFF
TRBJ1-3 | - | TRBV11-2 | 15 | TRBD1 | TGTGCCAGCAGCTACTTTGCAGGGGGCAGAAACACCATATATTTT | CASSYFAGGRNTIYF
TRBJ1-2 | - | TRBV18 | 13 | - | TGTGCCAGCGGCGAGGGAATTGGGTATGGCTACACCTTC | CASGEGIGYGYTF
TRBJ2-4 | - | TRBV4-1 | 14 | - | TGCGCCAGCAGCCAAGACGCGGCCAGAAACATTCAGTACTTC | CASSQDAARNIQYF
TRBJ1-2 | few | TRBV6-5 | 14 | TRBD1 | TGTGCCAGCAGACCCGGACAGGGAAACTATGGCTACACCTTC | CASRPGQGNYGYTF
TRBJ2-5 | - | TRBV7-7 | 14 | TRBD1 | TGTGCTAGCAGCACCGGGGACAGTCAAGAGACCCAGTACTTC | CASSTGDSQETQYF
TRBJ2-2 | - | TRBV7-9 | 18 | TRBD1 | TGTGCCAGCAGCCCCGGGACAGGGTCGGTAAGAGACACCGGGGAGCTGTTTTTT | CASSPGTGSVRDTGELFF
TRBJ1-5 | - | TRBV6-5 | 15 | TRBD1 | TGTGCCAGCAGTCAAGGACAGGGGGAGGGTCAGCCCCAGCATTTT | CASSQGQGEGQPQHF